This T cell receptor (beta chain) was captured by sequencing in a study of blood T cell repertoires in COVID-19. Looking at the study overall: Both acute and convalescent COVID-19 samples were obtained from the United States, Italy and Spain.

TCRdb keeps only in-frame clones here, not all; method: immunoSEQ multiplex PCR. The table lists some 200,000 clones, 84% of them singletons, with roughly 5.3% in the top ten. The sequence came from a woman in her fifties or sixties who had recovered from COVID-19. The specimen sequenced was peripheral blood.

CDR3 nucleotide sequence: TGCGCCAGCAGCCGGGAGGGTCGGAATGAGCAGTTCTTC. It encodes CASSREGRNEQFF. The genes are TRBV4-3 and TRBJ2-1; 7 positions agree with TRBD2. The CDR3 has 13 amino acids. V dropped 4 bases and J dropped 7; count of bases not matched to a gene: 4. The germline V gene encodes CDR1 LGHNA and CDR2 YSLEER.